Following are 25 T cell receptor beta chains from one sample sequenced in a study of blood T cell repertoires in COVID-19. TCRdb's table, derived via immunoSEQ multiplex PCR, lists solely in-frame clones and lacks some. The table includes approximately 150,000 clones, approximately 86% detected once. Sequences were obtained from peripheral blood. These receptors were collected from a woman aged 60 to 75 with acute or convalescent COVID-19.

This chain links TRBV7-2 with TRBJ2-7, with TRBD2 identical over 7 bases. The germline V gene has CDR1 SGHTA and CDR2 FQGNSA. The CDR3 spans 14 residues. V gave up 4 bases and J gave up 3 bases; unmatched junction bases: 6. The CDR3 DNA is TGTGCCAGCAGCTCGGGACTATACCACTACGAGCAGTACTTC. The encoded protein is CASSSGLYHYEQYF.

This clone showed up just once. This chain connects TRBV7-8 to TRBJ2-5, with D maybe TRBD2 (6 bases). Germline V CDR1 and CDR2: SGHVS, FQNEAQ. The germline V and J ends were trimmed by 3 bases and 2 bases, with 19 bases remaining between them. This CDR3 region has 17 residues. The CDR3, as DNA: TGTGCCAGCAGCTTGGGGACTGGGGGAGCGGATCAAGAGACCCAGTACTTC. Translation: CASSLGTGGADQETQYF.

The chain couples TRBV11-1 to TRBJ1-1; maybe TRBD1 (6 bases). This CDR3 comprises 15 residues. V was shortened by 7 bases and J by 0 bases, with 15 bases between the two germline ends. Germline lookup yields CDR1 SGHAT and CDR2 FQDESV (reference sequence). DNA for the CDR3: TGTGCCAGCAACCCCTGGGGGCATCTGAACACTGAAGCTTTCTTT. Translated: CASNPWGHLNTEAFF.

The chain uses TRBV5-5 and TRBJ2-7, with D possibly being TRBD1 (6 bases). Germline CDR1 SGHKS, CDR2 YYEKEE (reference sequence). Trimming removed 4 bases from V and 0 bases from J, with 17 bases in between. This CDR3 is built from 16 residues. The CDR3 DNA sequence: TGTGCCAGCAGCCTAACATTGACAGGACCCTCCTACGAGCAGTACTTC. It is translated as CASSLTLTGPSYEQYF.

CDR3 sequence (DNA): TGCGCCAGTTCGGAAGGGGGCGCAGATAATCAGCCCCAGCATTTT. Amino acids: CASSEGGADNQPQHF. The chain recombines TRBV5-1 with TRBJ1-5, with 7 nucleotides matching TRBD1. CDR3 length: 15 amino acids. The V segment lost 8 bases and the J segment 4 bases; nucleotides outside the gene matches: 12. The germline gives CDR1 SGHRS, CDR2 YFSETQ. Supplemented by reference TRBV5-1 and TRBJ1-5, the full variable domain reads KAGVTQTPRYLIKTRGQQVTLSCSPISGHRSVSWYQQTPGQGLQFLFEYFSETQRNKGNFPGRFSGRQFSNSRSEMNVSTLELGDSALYLCASSEGGADNQPQHFGDGTRLSIL.

The chain has TRBV28 and TRBJ2-7, with 9 nucleotides matching TRBD1. Unmatched junction bases numbered 12, after V lost 2 bases and J lost 4 bases. This CDR3 is 17 amino acids long. CDR1 and CDR2 (germline): MDHEN, SYDVKM. The DNA of the CDR3 is TGTGCCAGCAGTTTACAGAAGGGGGACAGGGAGGAATACGAGCAGTACTTC. Translating it yields CASSLQKGDREEYEQYF.

The chain is built from TRBV3-1 (or the pseudogene TRBV3-2) and TRBJ1-3; D remains ambiguous. The V gene's germline CDR1 is LGHDT and CDR2 YNNKEL (reference sequence). The CDR3 consists of 15 residues. Trimming cost V 0 bases and J 0 bases, with 6 bases left between them. CDR3 sequence: CASSQDKHSGNTIYF. Here the CDR3 DNA reads TGTGCCAGCAGCCAAGATAAACACTCTGGAAACACCATATATTTT.

V and J are TRBV27 and TRBJ2-5, with a possible D match to TRBD2 (5 bases). The CDR3 covers 14 residues. V lost 4 bases and J 4 bases, leaving 13 bases between the germline ends. Germline CDR1 reads MNHEY; CDR2 reads SMNVEV (reference sequence). The CDR3 sequence: CASSSDFFGETQYF. CDR3 coding DNA: TGTGCCAGCAGTTCGGACTTTTTTGGAGAGACCCAGTACTTC.

This clone showed up just once. This chain uses TRBV10-3 with TRBJ2-7, with 9 bases lining up with TRBD1. The CDR3 covers 13 residues. Germline V CDR1 and CDR2: ENHRY, SYGVKD. Trimming cost V 8 bases and J 6 bases; bases outside gene matches: 8. In nucleotides, the CDR3 is TGTGCCATCGGGGGGACAGGGCCGTCCGAGCAGTACTTC. Its translation: CAIGGTGPSEQYF.

This clone was observed a single time. The rearrangement links TRBV14 to TRBJ2-7; a possible D gene is TRBD2 (6 bases). V was trimmed by 6 bases and J by 2 bases, leaving 14 bases between them. The CDR3 has 14 amino acids. Germline loops: CDR1 SGHDN, CDR2 FVKESK. The CDR3 nucleotides are TGTGCCAGCAGTCCCCTGGGGGGTGCCTACGAGCAGTACTTC. This codes for CASSPLGGAYEQYF. The full variable domain, in which reference TRBV14 and TRBJ2-7 provide the parts outside the CDR3, is EAGVTQFPSHSVIEKGQTVTLRCDPISGHDNLYWYRRVMGKEIKFLLHFVKESKQDESGMPNNRFLAERTGGTYSTLKVQPAELEDSGVYFCASSPLGGAYEQYFGPGTRLTVT.

A word on this clone: The sample carries other DNA sequences with the same CDR3. The genes are TRBV7-2 and TRBJ1-3; D gene ambiguous. The germline V gene encodes CDR1 SGHTA and CDR2 FQGNSA. V gave up 0 bases and J gave up 4 bases, with 4 bases separating them. This CDR3 has 13 residues. The CDR3 loop is CASSLASGNTIYF. Written as DNA, the CDR3 is TGTGCCAGCAGCTTAGCTTCGGGAAACACCATATATTTT. Combining the CDR3 with reference TRBV7-2 and TRBJ1-3 gives the whole variable domain GAGVSQSPSNKVTEKGKDVELRCDPISGHTALYWYRQSLGQGLEFLIYFQGNSAPDKSGLPSDRFSAERTGGSVSTLTIQRTQQEDSAVYLCASSLASGNTIYFGEGSWLTVV.

V and J are TRBV28 and TRBJ1-1; the D gene is possibly TRBD1 (5 bases). This CDR3 spans 15 amino acids. Germline lookup yields CDR1 MDHEN and CDR2 SYDVKM. Trimming pared 4 bases from V and 7 bases from J, leaving 19 bases between. The CDR3 loop reads CASSSPVALQDEAFF. The CDR3, as DNA: TGTGCCAGCAGTTCTCCTGTGGCCCTACAGGATGAAGCTTTCTTT. The entire variable domain, with the rest obtained from reference TRBV28 and TRBJ1-1, is as follows: DVKVTQSSRYLVKRTGEKVFLECVQDMDHENMFWYRQDPGLGLRLIYFSYDVKMKEKGDIPEGYSVSREKKERFSLILESASTNQTSMYLCASSSPVALQDEAFFGQGTRLTVV.

The V and J genes are TRBV3-1 (or the pseudogene TRBV3-2) and TRBJ2-7; D is unclear. The germline gives CDR1 LGHDT, CDR2 YNNKEL (reference sequence). This CDR3 is 14 amino acids long. Trimming stripped 6 bases from V and 1 base from J, with 13 bases between. The CDR3 sequence: CASRETVTSYEQYF. The DNA for the CDR3 is TGTGCCAGCAGGGAGACGGTGACTTCCTACGAGCAGTACTTC.

The rearrangement uses TRBV15 and TRBJ2-3; possible D gene TRBD2, 5 bases. CDR3 size: 14 residues. From germline, CDR1 is LNHNV and CDR2 YYDKDF (reference sequence). V was clipped by 1 base and J by 3 bases, with 8 bases between them. The CDR3 DNA is TGTGCCACCAGCAGAGTAACGGGGACAGATACGCAGTATTTT. This gives the protein CATSRVTGTDTQYF.

V and J are TRBV19 and TRBJ1-5, with D perhaps TRBD1 (6 bases). V was trimmed by 5 bases and J by 2 bases, leaving 16 bases between them. Germline values: CDR1 LNHDA, CDR2 SQIVND (reference sequence). The CDR3 covers 16 residues. The CDR3 sequence is CASSRKRGTGNQPQHF. The CDR3 nucleotides are TGTGCCAGTAGTCGCAAGAGGGGGACGGGCAATCAGCCCCAGCATTTT.

The CDR3 coding sequence is TGTGCCAGCAGTTGGGAGAACCCGCTCAATGGAAACACCATATATTTT. It is translated as CASSWENPLNGNTIYF. The chain employs TRBV2 and TRBJ1-3; D remains ambiguous. The CDR3 runs 16 residues. The germline CDR1 and CDR2 sequences are SNHLY and FYNNEI. The V and J ends lost 5 bases and 3 bases respectively, with 17 bases between them. The whole variable domain, remainder taken from reference TRBV2 and TRBJ1-3, is EPEVTQTPSHQVTQMGQEVILRCVPISNHLYFYWYRQILGQKVEFLVSFYNNEISEKSEIFDDQFSVERPDGSNFTLKIRSTKLEDSAMYFCASSWENPLNGNTIYFGEGSWLTVV.

This sequence joins TRBV7-3 and TRBJ2-2, with 7 bases matching TRBD2. CDR3 length equals 16 residues. J gave up 8 bases and V 5 bases, and 14 bases lay outside the gene matches. Germline loops: CDR1 SGHTA, CDR2 FQGTGA. The CDR3 protein is CASSPDLGLSGGELFF. The CDR3 DNA reads TGTGCCAGCAGCCCAGACTTGGGACTATCGGGTGGGGAGCTGTTTTTT.

This rearrangement joins TRBV5-1 to TRBJ1-2; 8 positions match TRBD1. Germline values: CDR1 SGHRS, CDR2 YFSETQ. The CDR3 has 16 residues. Losses at the gene ends were 2 bases for V and 4 bases for J; bases not matched to a gene: 10. As DNA, the CDR3 is TGCGCCAGCAGCTTAGGGTTCTCAGGGGGCGTCTATGGCTACACCTTC. Its protein product is CASSLGFSGGVYGYTF.

The chain links TRBV27 to TRBJ1-5; D ambiguous. The germline CDR1 and CDR2 sequences are MNHEY and SMNVEV (reference sequence). Trimming pared 6 bases from V and 4 bases from J, leaving 10 bases between. This CDR3 comprises 13 residues. CDR3: CASRSVWNQPQHF. CDR3 DNA sequence: TGTGCCAGCAGATCGGTATGGAATCAGCCCCAGCATTTT.

The chain combines TRBV7-8 with TRBJ2-1; D call uncertain. Trimming shortened V by 4 bases and J by 0 bases, and 7 bases separated the two germline ends. This CDR3 has 14 residues. The germline V gene has CDR1 SGHVS and CDR2 FQNEAQ. This chain's CDR3 is CASSSTSSYNEQFF. CDR3 nucleotides: TGTGCCAGCAGCTCAACGAGCTCCTACAATGAGCAGTTCTTC.

This clone was found once. This rearrangement joins TRBV7-9 to TRBJ1-1, with D unresolved. The CDR3 totals 14 residues. The V end was cut by 7 bases, the J end by 0 bases, with 12 bases between. CDR1 and CDR2 from the germline V gene are SEHNR and FQNEAQ (reference sequence). CDR3 DNA sequence: TGTGCCAGCATCCGAGAGAACGTGAACACTGAAGCTTTCTTT. Translating it yields CASIRENVNTEAFF.

The rearrangement uses TRBV29-1 and TRBJ2-5; D is possibly TRBD2 (6 bases). V was clipped by 7 bases and J by 4 bases, with 16 bases between them. This CDR3 region has 13 residues. Germline V gene lookup returns CDR1 SQVTM and CDR2 ANQGSEA. The CDR3 DNA reads TGCAGCGAACAACTAGCTGGTAGAGAGACCCAGTACTTC. This translates into CSEQLAGRETQYF.

The table lists this clone with a few counts. The chain's CDR3 is CAWSATGPGTEAFF. The CDR3 coding sequence is TGTGCCTGGAGTGCCACAGGCCCCGGAACTGAAGCTTTCTTT. This sequence joins TRBV30 and TRBJ1-1; a possible D gene is TRBD1 (5 bases). Per germline, CDR1 GTSNPN and CDR2 SVGIG (reference sequence). This CDR3 is built from 14 residues. The V and J ends lost 1 base and 5 bases respectively, with 14 bases between them.

The chain carries TRBV2 and TRBJ2-7; 7 bases are shared with TRBD2. CDR1 is SNHLY and CDR2 is FYNNEI in the germline V gene. Trimming removed 4 bases from V and 7 bases from J; junction bases left unmatched: 4. The CDR3 is 12 amino acids. CDR3 amino acids: CASSAAGEEQYF. CDR3 DNA sequence: TGTGCCAGCAGTGCCGCGGGGGAGGAGCAGTACTTC. The variable domain in full, completed from reference TRBV2 and TRBJ2-7, reads EPEVTQTPSHQVTQMGQEVILRCVPISNHLYFYWYRQILGQKVEFLVSFYNNEISEKSEIFDDQFSVERPDGSNFTLKIRSTKLEDSAMYFCASSAAGEEQYFGPGTRLTVT.

This chain uses TRBV6-1 with TRBJ2-5; the D gene is possibly TRBD1 (6 bases). V was shortened by 3 bases and J by 1 base, with 15 bases between the two germline ends. The germline V gene encodes CDR1 MNHNS and CDR2 SASEGT. The CDR3 covers 16 residues. The CDR3 loop is CASSDSLGAIQETQYF. CDR3 coding DNA: TGTGCCAGCAGTGATTCGTTGGGGGCGATCCAAGAGACCCAGTACTTC.